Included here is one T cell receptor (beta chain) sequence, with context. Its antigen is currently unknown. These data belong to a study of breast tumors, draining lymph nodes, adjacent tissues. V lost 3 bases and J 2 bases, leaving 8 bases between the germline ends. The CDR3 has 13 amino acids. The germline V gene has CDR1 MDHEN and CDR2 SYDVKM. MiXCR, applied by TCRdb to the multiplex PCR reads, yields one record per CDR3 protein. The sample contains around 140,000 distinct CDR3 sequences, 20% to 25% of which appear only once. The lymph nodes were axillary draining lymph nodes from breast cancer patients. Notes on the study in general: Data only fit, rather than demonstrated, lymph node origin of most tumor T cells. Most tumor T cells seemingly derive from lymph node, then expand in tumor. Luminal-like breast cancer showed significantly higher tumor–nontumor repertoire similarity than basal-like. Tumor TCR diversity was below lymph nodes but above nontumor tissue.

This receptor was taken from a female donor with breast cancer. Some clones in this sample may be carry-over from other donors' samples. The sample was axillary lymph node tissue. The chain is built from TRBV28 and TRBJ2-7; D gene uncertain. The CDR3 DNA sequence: TGTGCCAGCAGTTTCTCCGTACCCTACGAGCAGTACTTC. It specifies CASSFSVPYEQYF.